A single TCR beta chain is shown here with its context. The table lists this clonotype with many counts. No cognate antigen has been identified for it. Per-nucleotide qualities are absent, and no much larger clonotype sits a single base away. This specimen comes from a study of identical twins (dated by TCRdb to the mid-2010s). General notes on the study: To test whether fetal clonotypes persist, the study used deep sequencing on TCR alpha and beta repertoires from monozygotic twins, unrelated adults of various ages, and cord blood. To rule out contamination, replicate twin experiments were performed at different times with different library preparation protocols.

Every donor in the study was a healthy Caucasian. The twin cohort consisted of three pairs of female monozygotic twins, all aged roughly 18 to 30 years. Miltenyi CD45RO+ enrichment and human naive T-cell isolation kits were used to isolate memory (CD45RO+) and naive T cells from PBMC. Libraries came from 5' RACE. Reads for this sample came from an Illumina HiSeq 2000. A universal primer binding site was introduced by template switching, and a unique molecular identifier was present in the final cDNA, enabling accurate counting of TCR cDNA molecules. First-strand cDNA for TCR alpha and beta chains was synthesized from specific primers in the conserved constant-segment region. Each cDNA library was double barcoded, with a SMART-Mk sample barcode plus Illumina barcodes, to control for contamination. TruSeq adapter sequences, together with Illumina sample barcodes, were added in two successive PCR steps. TCR alpha and beta cDNA libraries were sequenced on the Illumina HiSeq platform with custom primers. The source study handled its data this way. Raw reads were processed with MiGEC to extract unique molecular identifiers, and MiXCR was used to determine CDR3 positions. Recombination models were inferred per individual with the repgenHMM and IGoR tools using an EM algorithm. The analysis of shared clonotypes was done with the tcR package in R, with sharing normalized by the product of cloneset sizes. Out-of-frame nonproductive sequences were analyzed to study raw recombination free of thymic and clonal selection effects. The public reads were reprocessed in TCRdb via fastp at Q25 and MiXCR, keeping in-frame beta chains. Entries that share a CDR3 protein sequence are merged under the most common genes and DNA. The V and J calls come from TCRdb's annotation, not from the publication. This sample comprises 250,000 or so distinct CDR3 sequences, 7% of them detected only once. The ten largest clones add up to around 3.4% of the sample.

Overall study results and their limits: Out-of-frame TCR alpha sharing in monozygotic twins was systematically underestimated by recombination models, whereas sharing between unrelated individuals was in agreement with the recombination models. Fewer insertions were carried by abundant cord blood beta clonotypes, a similar but weaker trend appeared in young adult naive repertoires, and no such trend appeared in memory repertoires. Because the same donors could not be followed over many years, the conclusions depended on cross-sectional statistical analysis. A weaker excess of twin sharing was found in beta out-of-frame sequences because the signal-to-noise ratio was lowered by fewer shared sequences. Compared with coincidental sharing between unrelated individuals, out-of-frame TCR alpha sequences shared between twins had an excess of sequences with low generation probability. Zero-insertion analyses could be partly confounded by invariant T cells such as MAIT and iNKT, although diverse VJ usage argued against such confounding for most clonotypes.

The data also belong to a second study, concerning yellow fever vaccine responses in identical twins. As described in the second report: According to the authors, the vaccine-induced T cell response in identical twins seemed to be partly convergent and partly specific to each individual. Focusing on identical twins, the study followed the T cell clones that responded to the vaccine, and did so with precision.

Sequences were obtained from memory (CD45RO+) T cells sorted from blood. According to the study, the label for this sample's cell subset or site signals: CD45RO+ enriched T cells. The clonotype originates from a woman aged 18-29 years in good health.

The CDR3 corresponds to CASSLAWGRVANTGELFF. The DNA sequence is TGTGCCAGCAGCTTAGCTTGGGGCAGGGTGGCGAACACCGGGGAGCTGTTTTTT. The chain was built from TRBV7-2 and TRBJ2-2; possibly the D gene is TRBD1, per 5 matching bases. Per the germline V gene, SGHTA is the CDR1 and FQGNSA is the CDR2. At the junction V is shortened by 0 bases and J by 0 bases, with 14 bases in between. The CDR3, from cysteine to phenylalanine, totals 18 residues. Of the read, only the CDR3 DNA is kept; its 54 bases are in frame from base 1.